The 8 T cell receptor beta chains below were found in one sample sequenced in a study of T cells in women clearing cervical HPV infection. Assay used: immunoSEQ multiplex PCR; TCRdb lists only in-frame clones, some missing. This sample's table has fewer than 35,000 clones. The specimen was blood buffy coat. These receptors all stem from a woman aged 18 to 75 with a cervical HPV16 infection that either progressed to CIN3+ or cleared (not recorded which).

As for this clone: The read ends 3 residues before the CDR3 terminus; that terminus is restored from the germline J gene. The chain links TRBV11-3 to TRBJ1-5; D perhaps matches TRBD1 (6 bases). Germline CDR1 is SGHNT and CDR2 is YENEEA. Trimming took off 4 bases at V and 5 bases at J, with 9 bases between the two ends. The CDR3 has 13 amino acids. The sequenced CDR3 bases are TGTGCCAGCAGCTCCGGACAGTATCAGCCC. Amino acid sequence: CASSSGQYQP. The complete CDR3 reads CASSSGQYQPQHF. The whole variable domain, remainder taken from reference TRBV11-3 and TRBJ1-5, is EAGVVQSPRYKIIEKKQPVAFWCNPISGHNTLYWYLQNLGQGPELLIRYENEEAVDDSQLPKDRFSAERLKGVDSTLKIQPAELGDSAVYLCASSSGQYQPQHFGDGTRLSIL.

Regarding this clone: The CDR3 end lies 3 residues beyond the end of the read and is filled in from the germline J gene. The chain couples TRBV20-1 to TRBJ2-3; TRBD1 is a possible D gene (6 bases). Trimming took 5 bases from V and 5 from J, leaving 17 bases between them. CDR3 length: 14 residues. Germline V gene sequence: CDR1 DFQATT, CDR2 SNEGSKA (reference sequence). The part of the CDR3 DNA that was read is TGCAGTGCTTTAACAGGGCAAAAAAGAGATACG. Translated, it gives CSALTGQKRDT. The CDR3 reads in full as CSALTGQKRDTQYF.

The CDR3 spells CAWSVLGQGKNGYTF. The DNA read from the CDR3 is TGTGCCTGGAGTGTACTGGGACAGGGTAAAAATGGC. V and J are TRBV30 and TRBJ1-2; the match to TRBD1 covers 9 bases. The read ends 3 residues shy of where the CDR3 ends; the end is completed using the germline J gene. The junction had 8 bases not matched to a gene; V was cut back by 0 bases and J by 6 bases. Looked up from germline, CDR1 is GTSNPN and CDR2 is SVGIG (reference sequence). The CDR3 runs to 15 residues. Complete variable domain (other parts from reference TRBV30 and TRBJ1-2): SQTIHQWPATLVQPVGSPLSLECTVEGTSNPNLYWYRQAAGRGLQLLFYSVGIGQISSEVPQNLSASRPQDRQFILSSKKLLLSDSGFYLCAWSVLGQGKNGYTFGSGTRLTVV.

With respect to this clone: The read stops 3 residues short of the end of the CDR3; the missing end is completed from the germline J gene. The gene calls are TRBV29-1 and TRBJ1-1; D is undetermined. The germline V gene encodes CDR1 SQVTM and CDR2 ANQGSEA. V was cut by 3 bases and J by 2 bases, with 10 bases left in between. CDR3 size: 13 residues. This CDR3 is CSVEEGPNTEAFF. The sequenced part of the CDR3 DNA is TGCAGCGTTGAGGAGGGCCCCAACACTGAA.

Incomplete CDR3 DNA: TGTGCCTGGAGAGGACAGGAAAAGAACACTGAA. This sequence encodes CAWRGQEKNTE. The whole CDR3 reads CAWRGQEKNTEAFF. The V gene is TRBV30, the J gene TRBJ1-1; TRBD1 agrees at 7 bases. The CDR3 end lies 3 residues beyond the end of the read and is filled in from the germline J gene. Germline V CDR1 and CDR2: GTSNPN, SVGIG (reference sequence). J gave up 1 base and V 3 bases, and 5 bases lay outside the gene matches. This CDR3 has 14 amino acids.

Regarding this clone: The sequence runs out 3 residues before the end of the CDR3; the remainder is reconstructed from the germline J gene. This chain connects TRBV7-9 to TRBJ2-7, with D perhaps TRBD1 (5 bases). Germline lookup yields CDR1 SEHNR and CDR2 FQNEAQ (reference sequence). CDR3 length equals 14 residues. With 3 bases removed from V and 2 bases from J, the gap between germline ends came to 11 bases. This chain's CDR3 is CASSLSTAAYEQYF. CDR3 DNA, as far as it was read: TGTGCCAGCAGCTTGTCGACAGCAGCCTACGAG.

Concerning this clone itself: The observed sequence ends 3 residues before the CDR3 terminus, with the missing tail filled in from the germline J gene. V gene TRBV20-1 combines with J gene TRBJ2-7, with D maybe TRBD2 (6 bases). V dropped 0 bases and J dropped 6 bases, with 15 bases sitting between them. This CDR3 comprises 14 residues. In germline, CDR1 is DFQATT, CDR2 SNEGSKA (reference sequence). CDR3 sequence reads: CSARDQSTSTEQYF. The sequenced part of the CDR3 DNA is TGCAGTGCTAGAGATCAGTCGACTAGTACCGAG.

Note on this clone: Read sequence stops 3 residues before the CDR3 end, and the germline J gene provides the missing end. The chain has TRBV2 and TRBJ2-3; 7 nucleotides align to TRBD2. V shed 3 bases, J shed 2 bases, and the junction held 2 bases outside the gene matches. This CDR3 comprises 14 residues. CDR1 SNHLY and CDR2 FYNNEI come from the germline V gene. Incomplete CDR3 DNA: TGTGCCAGCAGTGACCTAGCGGACACAGATACG. It is translated as CASSDLADTDT. The entire CDR3 reads CASSDLADTDTQYF.